The entry that follows covers one T cell receptor beta chain sequence. What it binds is unknown. The PCR made use of 60 Vbeta and 13 Jbeta primers. Some clones are missing from TCRdb's copy, which holds only in-frame ones; the method was immunoSEQ multiplex PCR. The repertoire holds approximately 88,000 clones, with around 77% as singletons. CDR1 and CDR2 from the germline V gene are KGHSH and LQKENI. Unmatched junction bases numbered 3, after V lost 0 bases and J lost 1 base. This CDR3 is built from 16 residues. This sample was taken from a study of cytomegalovirus exposure and HLA in healthy donors. Study-level findings and limits: The study carried out a later analysis of TCR beta sequences. It associated 15,000 to 20,000 of them with specific HLA alleles at a false discovery rate of 0.05. It was in a later analysis that TCR association rates were seen to vary by HLA locus, highest for DRB1 and lowest for HLA-C. Earlier findings revealed that most TCR beta V segments proved productive either about 90% or about 30% of the time.

Sequenced material: PBMCs. This TCR was sampled from a man under 40 in good health and CMV-seronegative. V and J are TRBV18 and TRBJ2-1; 7 bases match TRBD1. Here the CDR3 DNA reads TGTGCCAGCTCACCACCGAACAGGGGTTCCTACAATGAGCAGTTCTTC. Encoded protein: CASSPPNRGSYNEQFF.